This entry is about one TCR beta chain. The antigen it recognizes is unknown. Since the receptor is from a mouse, mouse gene names and germline sequences apply. Pooled mouse cutaneous lymph node cells were stained for CD4, CD8alpha, NKG2D, NKG2ACE and other markers and were then sorted on a BD Influx. These data come from a study of CD8+ T cells in alopecia areata (dated by TCRdb to about 2018). Background on the whole study: Skin from C3H/HeJ donors aged about 6-12 months with spontaneous alopecia was grafted onto female C3H/HeJ recipients aged roughly 6-11 weeks. To study T cell clonal expansion in alopecia areata, the researchers applied high-throughput TCRbeta sequencing to both the C3H/HeJ mouse model and human patients. Human TCRbeta sequencing covered scalp tissue and sorted CD4+ and CD8+ peripheral blood T cells from patchy and totalis/universalis alopecia areata patients and healthy controls. Scalp clonality was compared among normal scalp (n=4), patchy alopecia areata scalp (n=8), and alopecia totalis/universalis scalp (n=8). RNA was extracted with the PAXgene miRNA kit for fixed scalp, the miRNeasy kit for PBMCs, and the RNeasy kit for mouse skin. TCRbeta CDR3 regions were amplified by immunoSEQ multiplex PCR with 35 Vbeta forward and 13 Jbeta reverse primers. The paper's findings and limits, for the study overall: Shared TCR sequences between patients were less evident than in mice, which may be partly attributable to HLA diversity in the patient population. Scalp TCR repertoire analysis is complicated because resident alphabeta T cells in normal human skin are also sequenced, whereas mouse skin is dominated by gammadelta T cells. Compared with normal scalp, lesional scalp, particularly in alopecia totalis/universalis, had higher clonality and more expanded CD8+ clones, which suggests antigenic drive.

The protocol used for the library was the immunoSEQ multiplex PCR assay. RNA was extracted from all samples and reverse transcribed into cDNA, which served as template for TCR sequencing. SuperScript III was used for first-strand cDNA synthesis, primed with a 2:1 mix of oligo-dT and random hexamers. A synthetic immune receptor repertoire was used to assess amplification bias, and residual bias was removed computationally. Libraries were sequenced on Illumina HiSeq using 60 bp reads that covered the CDR3 and were read from J toward V. The authors' analysis ran thus. Raw reads were preprocessed to remove errors, and CDR3 was defined by IMGT conventions from the conserved cysteine to phenylalanine. Clonality was calculated as 1 minus Shannon entropy normalized by log2 of the number of productive unique TCRs. Whether each scalp clone was CD4 or CD8 was inferred by checking scalp TCRbeta sequences against the CD4 and CD8 repertoires from sorted blood. TCRdb holds this immuneACCESS table with in-frame rearrangements only. Some clones are missing; in checked studies, unresolved V genes explain under half, and the rest has no known cause. That table is the source of V, J and clone size, and D and trimming were worked out from the DNA. The table puts more than 250,000 clones in this sample, none counted just once. The ten largest clones take up 1.2% of the sample.

Sequencing was performed on CD4+ T cells sorted from a lymph node. The TCR comes from a C3H/HeJ mouse with alopecia areata. Mice of this strain carry the MHC haplotype H2-k.

For the CDR3, the sequence is CASSQRDWGDHTGQLYF. The CDR3 bases that were read are TGTGCCAGCAGCCAGAGGGACTGGGGGGACCACACCGGG. Recombination connected TRBV5 to TRBJ2-2; 12 bases in the junction line up with TRBD2. The read is 4 residues too short to cover the CDR3 end, so that end is filled in from the germline J gene. Spanning cysteine to phenylalanine, the CDR3 consists of 17 amino acids. The DNA covers only part of the CDR3, 39 bases in frame from base 1. From a lookup of the germline V gene (reference sequence), CDR1 and CDR2 are LGHNA and YNLKQL. Germline trimming amounts to 3 bases on V and 3 bases on J, with 5 as the count of junction bases outside the gene matches.